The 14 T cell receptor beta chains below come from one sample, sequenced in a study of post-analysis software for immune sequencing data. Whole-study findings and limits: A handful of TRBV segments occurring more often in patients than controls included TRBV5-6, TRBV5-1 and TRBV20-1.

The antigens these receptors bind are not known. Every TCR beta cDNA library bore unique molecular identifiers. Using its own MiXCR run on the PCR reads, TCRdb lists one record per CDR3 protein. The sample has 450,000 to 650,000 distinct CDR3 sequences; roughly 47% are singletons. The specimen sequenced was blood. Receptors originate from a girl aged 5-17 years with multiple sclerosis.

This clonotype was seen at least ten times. The CDR3 here is CATSEEYQETQYF. DNA for the CDR3: TGTGCCACCAGTGAGGAGTACCAAGAGACCCAGTACTTC. The J gene is TRBJ2-5, the V gene TRBV24-1; D unclear. Trimming removed 4 bases at V and 0 bases at J, with 5 bases between. The CDR3 loop spans 13 amino acids. Looked up from germline, CDR1 is KGHDR and CDR2 is SFDVKD.

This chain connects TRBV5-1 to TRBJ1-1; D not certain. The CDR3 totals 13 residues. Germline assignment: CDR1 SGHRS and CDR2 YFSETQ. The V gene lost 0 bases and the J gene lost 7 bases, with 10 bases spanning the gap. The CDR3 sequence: CASSLGVRDEAFF. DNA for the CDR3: TGCGCCAGCAGCTTGGGAGTACGAGATGAAGCTTTCTTT.

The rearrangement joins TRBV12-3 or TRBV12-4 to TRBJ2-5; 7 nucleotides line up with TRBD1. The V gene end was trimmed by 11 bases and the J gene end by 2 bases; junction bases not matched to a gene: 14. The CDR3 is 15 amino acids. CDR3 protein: CACAYRDSPQETQYF. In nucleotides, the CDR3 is TGTGCCTGCGCTTACCGGGACAGTCCACAAGAGACCCAGTACTTC.

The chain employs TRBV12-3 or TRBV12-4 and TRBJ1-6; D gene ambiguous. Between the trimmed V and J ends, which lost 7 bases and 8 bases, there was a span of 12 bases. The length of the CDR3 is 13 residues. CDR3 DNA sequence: TGTGCCAGCACAAGGGATTGGGATTCACCCCTCCACTTT. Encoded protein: CASTRDWDSPLHF.

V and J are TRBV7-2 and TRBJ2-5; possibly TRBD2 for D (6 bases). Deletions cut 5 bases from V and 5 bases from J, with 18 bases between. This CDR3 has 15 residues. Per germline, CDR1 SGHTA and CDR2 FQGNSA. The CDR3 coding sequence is TGTGCCAGCAGCCTCCCGGCGGGGATGGTGGAGACCCAGTACTTC. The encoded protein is CASSLPAGMVETQYF.

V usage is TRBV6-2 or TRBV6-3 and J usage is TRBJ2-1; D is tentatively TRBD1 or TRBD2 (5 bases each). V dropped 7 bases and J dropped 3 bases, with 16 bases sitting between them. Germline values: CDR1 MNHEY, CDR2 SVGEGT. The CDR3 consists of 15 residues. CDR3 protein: CASTPLGALYNEQFF. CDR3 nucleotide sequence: TGTGCCAGCACCCCCCTCGGGGCACTCTACAATGAGCAGTTCTTC.

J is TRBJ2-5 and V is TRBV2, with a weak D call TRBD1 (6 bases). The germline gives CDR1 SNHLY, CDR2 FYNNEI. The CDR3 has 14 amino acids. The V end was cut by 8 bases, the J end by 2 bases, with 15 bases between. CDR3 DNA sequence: TGTGCCAGCGGGGGACAAAGTGCGCAAGAGACCCAGTACTTC. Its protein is CASGGQSAQETQYF.

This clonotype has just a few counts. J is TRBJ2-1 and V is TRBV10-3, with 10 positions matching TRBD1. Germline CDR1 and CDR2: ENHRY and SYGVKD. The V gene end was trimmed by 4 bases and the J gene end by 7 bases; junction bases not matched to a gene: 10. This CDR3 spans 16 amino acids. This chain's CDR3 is CAISALGQGVRNEQFF. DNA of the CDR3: TGTGCCATCAGTGCCCTAGGACAGGGGGTAAGGAATGAGCAGTTCTTC.

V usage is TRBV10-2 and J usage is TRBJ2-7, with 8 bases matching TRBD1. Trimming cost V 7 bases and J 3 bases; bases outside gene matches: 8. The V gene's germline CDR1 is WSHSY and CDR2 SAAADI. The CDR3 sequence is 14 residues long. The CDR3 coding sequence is TGCGCCAGCATGGGGGGACAGGCGAACTACGAGCAGTACTTC. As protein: CASMGGQANYEQYF.

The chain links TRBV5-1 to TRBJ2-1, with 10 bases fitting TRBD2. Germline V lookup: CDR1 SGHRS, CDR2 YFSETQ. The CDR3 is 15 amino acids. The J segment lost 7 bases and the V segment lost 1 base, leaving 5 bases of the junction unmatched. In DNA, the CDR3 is TGCGCCAGCAGCTTGCCTAGCGGGAGAGGGAATGAGCAGTTCTTC. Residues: CASSLPSGRGNEQFF.

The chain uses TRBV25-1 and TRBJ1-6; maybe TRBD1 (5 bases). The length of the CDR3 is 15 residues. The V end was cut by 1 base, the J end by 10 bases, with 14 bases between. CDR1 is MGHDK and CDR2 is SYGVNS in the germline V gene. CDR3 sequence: CASSESQGSGSPLHF. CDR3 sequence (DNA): TGTGCCAGCAGTGAATCCCAGGGATCTGGGTCACCCCTCCACTTT.

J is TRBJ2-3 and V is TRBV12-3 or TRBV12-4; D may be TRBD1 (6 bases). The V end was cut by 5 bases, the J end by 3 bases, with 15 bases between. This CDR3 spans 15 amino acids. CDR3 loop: CASSPTAGVTDTQYF. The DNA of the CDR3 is TGTGCCAGCAGTCCTACGGCAGGGGTGACAGATACGCAGTATTTT.

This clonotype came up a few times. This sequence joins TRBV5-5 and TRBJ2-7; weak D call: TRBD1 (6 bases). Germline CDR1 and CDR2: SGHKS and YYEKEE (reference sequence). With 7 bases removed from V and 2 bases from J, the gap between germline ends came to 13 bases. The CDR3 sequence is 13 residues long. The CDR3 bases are TGTGCCAGCGAGCCGGGACATACCTACGAGCAGTACTTC. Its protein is CASEPGHTYEQYF. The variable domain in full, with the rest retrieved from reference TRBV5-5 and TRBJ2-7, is DAGVTQSPTHLIKTRGQQVTLRCSPISGHKSVSWYQQVLGQGPQFIFQYYEKEERGRGNFPDRFSARQFPNYSSELNVNALLLGDSALYLCASEPGHTYEQYFGPGTRLTVT.

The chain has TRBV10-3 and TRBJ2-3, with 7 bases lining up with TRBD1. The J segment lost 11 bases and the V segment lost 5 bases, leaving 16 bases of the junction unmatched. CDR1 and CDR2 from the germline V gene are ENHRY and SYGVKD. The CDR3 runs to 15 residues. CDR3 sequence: CAISSGSGTETQQYF. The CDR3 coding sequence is TGTGCCATCAGTAGCGGATCCGGGACAGAGACACAGCAGTATTTT.